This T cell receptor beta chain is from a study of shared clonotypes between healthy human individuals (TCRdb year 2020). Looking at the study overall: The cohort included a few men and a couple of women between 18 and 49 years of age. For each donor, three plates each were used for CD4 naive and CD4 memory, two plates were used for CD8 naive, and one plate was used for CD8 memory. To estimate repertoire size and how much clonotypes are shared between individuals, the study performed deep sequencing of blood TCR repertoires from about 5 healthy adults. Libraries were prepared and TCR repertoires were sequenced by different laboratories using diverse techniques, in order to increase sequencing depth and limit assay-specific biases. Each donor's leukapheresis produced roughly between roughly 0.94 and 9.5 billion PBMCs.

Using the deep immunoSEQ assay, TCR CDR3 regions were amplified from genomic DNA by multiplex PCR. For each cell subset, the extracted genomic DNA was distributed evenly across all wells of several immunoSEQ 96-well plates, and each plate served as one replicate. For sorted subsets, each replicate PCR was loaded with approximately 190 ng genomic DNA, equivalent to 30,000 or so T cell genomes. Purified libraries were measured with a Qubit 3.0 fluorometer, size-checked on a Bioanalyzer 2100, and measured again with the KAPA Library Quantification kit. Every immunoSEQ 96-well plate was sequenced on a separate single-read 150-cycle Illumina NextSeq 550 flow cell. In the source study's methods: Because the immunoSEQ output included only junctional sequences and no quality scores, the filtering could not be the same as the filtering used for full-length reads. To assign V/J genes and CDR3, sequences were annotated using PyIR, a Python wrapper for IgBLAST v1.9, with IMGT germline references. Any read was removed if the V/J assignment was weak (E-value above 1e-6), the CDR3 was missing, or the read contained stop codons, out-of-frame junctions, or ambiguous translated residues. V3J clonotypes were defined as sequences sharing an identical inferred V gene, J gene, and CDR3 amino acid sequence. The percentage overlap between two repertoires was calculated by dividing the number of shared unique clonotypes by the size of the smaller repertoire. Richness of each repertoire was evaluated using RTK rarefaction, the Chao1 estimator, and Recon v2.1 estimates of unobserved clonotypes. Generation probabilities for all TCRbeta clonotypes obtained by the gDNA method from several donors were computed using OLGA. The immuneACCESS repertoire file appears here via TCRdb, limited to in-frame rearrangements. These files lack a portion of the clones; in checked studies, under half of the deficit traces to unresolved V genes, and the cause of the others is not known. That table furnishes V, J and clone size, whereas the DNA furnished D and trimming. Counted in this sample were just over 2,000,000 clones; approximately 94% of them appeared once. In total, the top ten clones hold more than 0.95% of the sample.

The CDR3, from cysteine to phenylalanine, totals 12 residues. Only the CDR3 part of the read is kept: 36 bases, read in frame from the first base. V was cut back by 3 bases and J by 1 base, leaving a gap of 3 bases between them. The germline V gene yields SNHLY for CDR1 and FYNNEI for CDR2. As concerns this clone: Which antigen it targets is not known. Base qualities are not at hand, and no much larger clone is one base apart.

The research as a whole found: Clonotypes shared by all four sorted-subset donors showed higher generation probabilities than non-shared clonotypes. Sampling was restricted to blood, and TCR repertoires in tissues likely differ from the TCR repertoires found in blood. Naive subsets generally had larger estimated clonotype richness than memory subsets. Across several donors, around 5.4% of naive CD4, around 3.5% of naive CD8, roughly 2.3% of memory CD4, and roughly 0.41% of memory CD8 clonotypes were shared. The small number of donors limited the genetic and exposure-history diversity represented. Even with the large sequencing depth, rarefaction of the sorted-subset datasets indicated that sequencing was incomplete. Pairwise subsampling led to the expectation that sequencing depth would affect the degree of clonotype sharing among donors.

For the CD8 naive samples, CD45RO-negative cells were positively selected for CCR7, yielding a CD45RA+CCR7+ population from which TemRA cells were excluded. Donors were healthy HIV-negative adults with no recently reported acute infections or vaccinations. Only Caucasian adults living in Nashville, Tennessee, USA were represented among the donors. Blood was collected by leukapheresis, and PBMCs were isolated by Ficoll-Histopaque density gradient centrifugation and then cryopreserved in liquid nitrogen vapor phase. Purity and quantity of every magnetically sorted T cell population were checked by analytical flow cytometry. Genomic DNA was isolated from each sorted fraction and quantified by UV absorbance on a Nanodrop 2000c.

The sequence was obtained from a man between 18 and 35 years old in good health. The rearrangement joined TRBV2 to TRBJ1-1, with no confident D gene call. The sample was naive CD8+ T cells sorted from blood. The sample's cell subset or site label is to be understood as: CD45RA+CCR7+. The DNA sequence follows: TGTGCCAGCAGTGACACGAACACTGAAGCTTTCTTT. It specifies CASSDTNTEAFF.